This is a list of T cell receptor beta chains from one sample in a study of blood T cell repertoires in COVID-19. Sequencing used immunoSEQ multiplex PCR; TCRdb keeps in-frame clones, though not all of them. The table has 130,000 to 150,000 clones, less than 90% seen once. The sequenced material came from PBMCs or T cells enriched from blood (not recorded which). The receptors come from a woman in her fifties or sixties who had been exposed to COVID-19. CDR3s include the opening cysteine and the closing phenylalanine or tryptophan. A D gene is named only where the DNA matches it firmly. Part of the rows lack a size; the others show once, few, many or a class for expanded clones.

>15|.|.|TRBV10-1|TRBJ1-2
CASSLFQAHNYGYTF
TGCGCCAGCAGTTTGTTTCAGGCACATAACTATGGCTACACCTTC
>14|.|.|TRBV7-8|TRBJ1-5
CASSPEVRNQPQHF
TGTGCCAGCAGTCCCGAGGTTCGCAATCAGCCCCAGCATTTT
>14|.|.|TRBV5-5|TRBJ2-3
CASTPPGGTDTQYF
TGTGCCAGCACCCCCCCCGGAGGCACAGATACGCAGTATTTT
>16|.|TRBD1|TRBV7-9|TRBJ1-6
CASSVLTGRHNSPLHF
TGTGCCAGCAGCGTATTGACAGGGCGGCACAATTCACCCCTCCACTTT
>12|.|.|TRBV25-1|TRBJ1-1
CASSGGFAEAFF
TGTGCCAGCAGTGGAGGGTTCGCTGAAGCTTTCTTT
>16|.|.|TRBV24-1|TRBJ2-2
CATSDSWGANTGELFF
TGTGCCACCAGTGATTCGTGGGGGGCGAACACCGGGGAGCTGTTTTTT
>14|.|.|TRBV19|TRBJ1-5
CASRVVGVQQPQHF
TGTGCCAGTAGGGTTGTGGGCGTGCAGCAGCCCCAGCATTTT
>15|.|TRBD1|TRBV7-8|TRBJ1-6
CASSSPGQAYSPLHF
TGTGCCAGCAGCTCGCCGGGACAGGCTTATTCACCCCTCCACTTT
>14|.|.|TRBV10-3|TRBJ2-3
CAISAGPGIDTQYF
TGTGCCATCAGTGCCGGTCCCGGGATTGATACGCAGTATTTT
>17|.|TRBD1|TRBV7-2|TRBJ1-2
CASSLAPDRGNILGYTF
TGTGCCAGCAGCTTAGCCCCCGACAGGGGGAATATACTTGGCTACACCTTC
>15|.|TRBD2|TRBV19|TRBJ2-1
CASSIDRSLAGTQFF
TGTGCCAGTAGTATAGATCGGTCCCTAGCGGGTACGCAGTTCTTC
>15|few|.|TRBV7-6|TRBJ1-4
CASTLYGTKNEKLFF
TGTGCCAGCACCCTCTATGGGACAAAGAATGAAAAACTGTTTTTT
>15|.|.|TRBV7-9|TRBJ2-1
CAYPPAGGSYNEQFF
TGTGCCTACCCCCCCGCCGGAGGCTCCTACAATGAGCAGTTCTTC
>14|.|.|TRBV4-1|TRBJ1-5
CASSQAPGIQPQHF
TGCGCCAGCAGCCAAGCTCCGGGGATTCAGCCCCAGCATTTT
>13|.|.|TRBV4-1|TRBJ1-2
CASSQDGNYGYTF
TGCGCCAGCAGCCAAGACGGGAACTATGGCTACACCTTC
>16|.|TRBD2|TRBV6-4|TRBJ2-3
CASSDSVGGGTDTQYF
TGTGCCAGCAGTGACTCTGTTGGGGGAGGGACAGATACGCAGTATTTT
>15|.|.|TRBV7-3|TRBJ2-5
CASSARGGGEETQYF
TGTGCCAGCAGCGCAAGAGGAGGTGGAGAGGAGACCCAGTACTTC
>15|.|TRBD2|TRBV7-9|TRBJ2-1
CASSLPLAGYNEQFF
TGTGCCAGCAGCTTACCTTTAGCGGGATACAATGAGCAGTTCTTC
>14|.|.|TRBV4-3|TRBJ2-3
CASSQDMSADTQYF
TGCGCCAGCAGCCAAGATATGTCCGCAGATACGCAGTATTTT
>13|.|.|TRBV30|TRBJ2-2
CAWSRDSTGELFF
TGTGCCTGGAGTAGGGACTCAACCGGGGAGCTGTTTTTT
>15|.|TRBD2|TRBV6-4|TRBJ2-3
CASSAGTSGRDTQYF
TGTGCCAGCAGTGCCGGGACTAGCGGGAGGGATACGCAGTATTTT
>20|.|TRBD1|TRBV6-6|TRBJ1-5
CASSRQGWNLGTNSNQPQHF
TGTGCCAGCAGTCGACAGGGTTGGAACTTGGGAACTAATAGCAATCAGCCCCAGCATTTT
>18|once|TRBD2|TRBV11-2|TRBJ2-1
CASSLVRGGLPLYNEQFF
TGTGCCAGCAGCTTAGTTCGGGGGGGGCTACCCCTCTACAATGAGCAGTTCTTC
>14|.|.|TRBV27|TRBJ2-5
CASSLSARQETQYF
TGTGCCAGCAGTTTATCGGCCAGGCAAGAGACCCAGTACTTC
>14|.|TRBD1|TRBV29-1|TRBJ2-5
CSVLGQGAQGTQYF
TGCAGCGTTTTAGGACAGGGGGCTCAAGGGACCCAGTACTTC
>14|once|TRBD1|TRBV7-9|TRBJ2-7
CASSPVTGGYEQYF
TGTGCCAGCAGCCCTGTGACAGGGGGCTACGAGCAGTACTTC
>18|once|.|TRBV9|TRBJ2-3
CASSVEPLPSRSTDTQYF
TGTGCCAGCAGCGTAGAACCCCTCCCGAGCCGAAGCACAGATACGCAGTATTTT
>12|once|.|TRBV5-1|TRBJ1-1
CASSFGGTEAFF
TGCGCCAGCAGCTTTGGAGGTACTGAAGCTTTCTTT
>14|.|TRBD1|TRBV29-1|TRBJ1-2
CSAEGQGADYGYTF
TGCAGCGCTGAGGGACAGGGGGCCGACTATGGCTACACCTTC
>13|.|.|TRBV10-1|TRBJ2-2
CASMSPGTGELFF
TGCGCCAGCATGAGCCCCGGCACCGGGGAGCTGTTTTTT
>14|.|TRBD2|TRBV5-4|TRBJ2-7
CASSLRTSSSEQYF
TGTGCCAGCAGCTTGCGGACTAGCTCAAGCGAGCAGTACTTC
>11|once|.|TRBV13|TRBJ1-1
CASTLNTEAFF
TGTGCCAGCACCCTTAACACTGAAGCTTTCTTT
>13|.|TRBD1|TRBV5-1|TRBJ2-7
CASSQGQTYEQYF
TGCGCCAGCAGCCAGGGACAGACCTACGAGCAGTACTTC
>16|.|TRBD2|TRBV6-5|TRBJ2-3
CASSFPGLAGTDTQYF
TGTGCCAGCAGTTTCCCGGGACTAGCGGGCACAGATACGCAGTATTTT
>14|.|.|TRBV7-9|TRBJ2-5
CASSPALGRETQYF
TGTGCCAGCAGCCCAGCACTGGGCCGAGAGACCCAGTACTTC
>14|.|.|TRBV9|TRBJ1-1
CASSVGGGVTEAFF
TGTGCCAGCAGCGTAGGGGGAGGGGTCACTGAAGCTTTCTTT
>15|.|TRBD2|TRBV7-9|TRBJ2-3
CASSLIAGSTDTQYF
TGTGCCAGCAGCTTAATAGCGGGAAGCACAGATACGCAGTATTTT
>16|.|TRBD2|TRBV6-2/TRBV6-3|TRBJ2-3
CASSKAGLAGADTQYF
TGTGCCAGCAGCAAGGCGGGACTAGCGGGAGCAGATACGCAGTATTTT
>15|few|TRBD2|TRBV28|TRBJ2-1
CASSLSGRIHNEQFF
TGTGCCAGCAGCCTTAGCGGGAGAATCCACAATGAGCAGTTCTTC
>13|.|.|TRBV18|TRBJ2-5
CASSPQPRETQYF
TGTGCCAGCTCACCACAGCCGAGGGAGACCCAGTACTTC